This is a list of T cell receptor beta chains from one sample in a study of blood T cell repertoires in COVID-19. Libraries were prepared by immunoSEQ multiplex PCR; TCRdb keeps only in-frame clonotypes and omits some of them. The repertoire holds 250,000 to 300,000 clones, with approximately 87% as singletons. Material for sequencing was peripheral blood. Every receptor here comes from a man aged 55 to 70 who had recovered from COVID-19. CDR3s leave out the opening cysteine and the closing phenylalanine or tryptophan. Clone size, where shown, is once, few, many, or a class for clones that have expanded.

. TRBJ1-6 TRBV6-5 ASGWTGSLH
. TRBJ2-7 TRBV2 ASSLRDRPYEQY
. TRBJ2-3 TRBV6-4 ASSGLRGYTQY
few TRBJ1-2 TRBV6-2/TRBV6-3 ASSTGTAYGYT
. TRBJ2-7 TRBV7-2 ASSLVGQTTYEQY
. TRBJ2-5 TRBV5-1 ASSWGLAGTETQY
. TRBJ2-2 TRBV5-1 ASSLYRRAQTGELF
. TRBJ2-1 TRBV5-1 ASSLTLDEQF
. TRBJ1-2 TRBV27 ATNRDNSKGGYT
. TRBJ1-2 TRBV6-4 ASSGTGGYGYT
. TRBJ2-3 TRBV5-4 ASSPPTTDTQY
. TRBJ2-2 TRBV9 ASSVGQGATGELF
. TRBJ1-2 TRBV10-3 AISDLTGSGYT
. TRBJ1-1 TRBV9 ASSVVQIATEAF
. TRBJ2-1 TRBV5-5 ASSFGGSGNEQF
. TRBJ2-2 TRBV6-5 ASSMTGNTGELF